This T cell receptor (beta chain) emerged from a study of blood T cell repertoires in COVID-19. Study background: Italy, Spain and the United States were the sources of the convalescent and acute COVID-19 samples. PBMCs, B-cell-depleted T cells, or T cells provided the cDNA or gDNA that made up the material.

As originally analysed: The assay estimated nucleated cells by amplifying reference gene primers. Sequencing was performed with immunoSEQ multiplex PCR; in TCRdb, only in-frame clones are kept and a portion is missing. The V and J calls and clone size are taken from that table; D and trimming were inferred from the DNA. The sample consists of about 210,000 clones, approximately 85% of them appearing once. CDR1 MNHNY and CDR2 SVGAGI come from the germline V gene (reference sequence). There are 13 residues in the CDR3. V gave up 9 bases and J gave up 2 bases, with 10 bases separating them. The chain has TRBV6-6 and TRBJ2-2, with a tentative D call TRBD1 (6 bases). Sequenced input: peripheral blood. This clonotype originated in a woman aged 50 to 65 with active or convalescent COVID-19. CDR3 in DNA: TGTGCCAGTCGGGACATAAACACCGGGGAGCTGTTTTTT. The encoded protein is CASRDINTGELFF.